This T cell receptor beta chain was retrieved from a study of patients and donors after allogeneic stem cell transplantation. V was shortened by 7 bases and J by 4 bases, with 22 bases between the two germline ends. The CDR3 runs to 16 residues. Germline CDR1 reads MNHEY; CDR2 reads SVGAGI. This clonotype was seen a single time. TCRdb reprocessed the RT-PCR reads via MiXCR and lists one record per CDR3 protein. The top ten hold around 55% of the sample, which has tens of thousands of distinct CDR3 sequences, roughly 43% seen once. Sample: blood, either unsorted or a sorted T cell fraction (not recorded which). The chain combines TRBV6-5 with TRBJ1-2, with D possibly TRBD1 on 5 matching bases. The clonotype was recovered from a human donor who was either an allogeneic HSCT recipient or a stem cell or donor lymphocyte infusion donor (not recorded which). It is not recorded whose cells these are; they may come from a transplant donor. The CDR3 DNA reads TGTGCCAGCATCCAACTCCGGGACCTAGGCCTCTATGGCTACACCTTC. Residues: CASIQLRDLGLYGYTF.